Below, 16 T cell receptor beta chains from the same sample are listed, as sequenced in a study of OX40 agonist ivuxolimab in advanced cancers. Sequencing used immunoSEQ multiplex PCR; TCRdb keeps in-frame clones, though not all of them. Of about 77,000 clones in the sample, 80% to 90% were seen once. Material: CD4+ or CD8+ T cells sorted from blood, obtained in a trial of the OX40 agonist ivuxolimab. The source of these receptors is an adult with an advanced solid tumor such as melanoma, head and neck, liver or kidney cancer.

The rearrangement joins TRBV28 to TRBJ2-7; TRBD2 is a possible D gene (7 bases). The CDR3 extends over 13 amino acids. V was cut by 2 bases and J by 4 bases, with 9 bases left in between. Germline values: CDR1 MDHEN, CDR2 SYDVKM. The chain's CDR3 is CASSLRGGYEQYF. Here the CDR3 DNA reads TGTGCCAGCAGTTTAAGGGGGGGATACGAGCAGTACTTC.

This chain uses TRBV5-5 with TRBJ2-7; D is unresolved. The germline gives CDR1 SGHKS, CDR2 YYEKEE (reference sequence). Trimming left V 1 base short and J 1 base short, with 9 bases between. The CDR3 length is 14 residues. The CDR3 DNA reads TGTGCCAGCAGCTTGCGAAGGGTGTCCTACGAGCAGTACTTC. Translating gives CASSLRRVSYEQYF.

For the CDR3, the DNA is TGTGCCAGCACCCTGACACTTAGCTCCTACGAGCAGTACTTC. Protein sequence: CASTLTLSSYEQYF. This chain links TRBV6-1 with TRBJ2-7; D gene ambiguous. This CDR3 has 14 amino acids. Germline values: CDR1 MNHNS, CDR2 SASEGT. V shed 7 bases and J shed 0 bases, with 13 bases lying between them.

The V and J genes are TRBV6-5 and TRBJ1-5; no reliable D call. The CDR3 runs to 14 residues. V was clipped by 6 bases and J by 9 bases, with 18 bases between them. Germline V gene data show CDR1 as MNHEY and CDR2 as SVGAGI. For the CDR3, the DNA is TGTGCCAGCAGGCCGGGCGGAGGGTTTGTGCCCCAGCATTTT. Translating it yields CASRPGGGFVPQHF.

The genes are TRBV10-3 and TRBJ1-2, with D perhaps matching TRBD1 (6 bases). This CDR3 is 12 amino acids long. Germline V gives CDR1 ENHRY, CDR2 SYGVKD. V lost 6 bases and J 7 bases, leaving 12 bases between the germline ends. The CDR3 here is CAISPGGGGYTF. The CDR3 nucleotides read TGTGCCATCAGCCCGGGGGGCGGTGGCTACACCTTC.

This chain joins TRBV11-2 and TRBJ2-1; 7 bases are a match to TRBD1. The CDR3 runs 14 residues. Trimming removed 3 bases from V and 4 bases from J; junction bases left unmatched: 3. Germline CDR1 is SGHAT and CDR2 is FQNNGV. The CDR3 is CASSFRDSYNEQFF. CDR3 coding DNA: TGTGCCAGCAGCTTCCGGGACAGTTACAATGAGCAGTTCTTC.

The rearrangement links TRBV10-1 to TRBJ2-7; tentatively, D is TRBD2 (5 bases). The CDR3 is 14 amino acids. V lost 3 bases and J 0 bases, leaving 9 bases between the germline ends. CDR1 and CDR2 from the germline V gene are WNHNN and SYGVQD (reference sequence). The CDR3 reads CASSDSDNSYEQYF. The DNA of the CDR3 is TGCGCCAGCAGTGATAGCGACAACTCCTACGAGCAGTACTTC.

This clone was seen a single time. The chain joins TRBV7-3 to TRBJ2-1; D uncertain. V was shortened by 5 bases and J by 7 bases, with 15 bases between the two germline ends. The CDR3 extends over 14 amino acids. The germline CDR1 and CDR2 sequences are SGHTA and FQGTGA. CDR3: CASSPNGPSNEQFF. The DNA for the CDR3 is TGTGCCAGCAGCCCCAACGGTCCAAGTAATGAGCAGTTCTTC. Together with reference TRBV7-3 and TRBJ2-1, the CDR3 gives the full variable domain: GAGVSQTPSNKVTEKGKYVELRCDPISGHTALYWYRQSLGQGPEFLIYFQGTGAADDSGLPNDRFFAVRPEGSVSTLKIQRTERGDSAVYLCASSPNGPSNEQFFGPGTRLTVL.

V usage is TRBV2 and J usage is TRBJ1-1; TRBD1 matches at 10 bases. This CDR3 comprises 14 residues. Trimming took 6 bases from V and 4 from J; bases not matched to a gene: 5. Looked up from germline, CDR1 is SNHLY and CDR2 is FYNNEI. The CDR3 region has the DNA TGTGCCAGCAGGACGACAGGGGGCGGCACTGAAGCTTTCTTT. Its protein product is CASRTTGGGTEAFF.

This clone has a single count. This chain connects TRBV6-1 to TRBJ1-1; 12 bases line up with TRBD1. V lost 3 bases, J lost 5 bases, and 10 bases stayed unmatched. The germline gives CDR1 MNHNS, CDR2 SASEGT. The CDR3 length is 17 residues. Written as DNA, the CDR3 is TGTGCCAGCAGTGATATCCGGGACAGGGGGCGCGGTACTGAAGCTTTCTTT. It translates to CASSDIRDRGRGTEAFF.

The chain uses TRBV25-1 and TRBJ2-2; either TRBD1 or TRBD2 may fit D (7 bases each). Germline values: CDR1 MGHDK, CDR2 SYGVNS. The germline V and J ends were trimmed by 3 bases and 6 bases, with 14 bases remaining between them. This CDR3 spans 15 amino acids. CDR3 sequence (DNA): TGTGCCAGCAGTGAGAGACAGGGAGGGGCCGGGGAGCTGTTTTTT. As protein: CASSERQGGAGELFF.

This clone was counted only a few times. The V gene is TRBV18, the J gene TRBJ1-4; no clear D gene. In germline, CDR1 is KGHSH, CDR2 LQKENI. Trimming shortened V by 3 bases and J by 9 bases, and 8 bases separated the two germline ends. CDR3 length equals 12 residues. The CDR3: CASSPSGKKLFF. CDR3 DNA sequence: TGTGCCAGCTCACCTAGTGGGAAAAAACTGTTTTTT. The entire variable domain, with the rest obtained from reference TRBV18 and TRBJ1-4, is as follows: NAGVMQNPRHLVRRRGQEARLRCSPMKGHSHVYWYRQLPEEGLKFMVYLQKENIIDESGMPKERFSAEFPKEGPSILRIQQVVRGDSAAYFCASSPSGKKLFFGSGTQLSVL.

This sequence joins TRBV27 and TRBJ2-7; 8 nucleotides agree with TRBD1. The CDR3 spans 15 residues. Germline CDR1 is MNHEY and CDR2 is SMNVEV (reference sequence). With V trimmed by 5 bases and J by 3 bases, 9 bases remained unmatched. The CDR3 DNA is TGTGCCAGCAGTCCCAAATGGACAGGGTACTACGAGCAGTACTTC. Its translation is CASSPKWTGYYEQYF.

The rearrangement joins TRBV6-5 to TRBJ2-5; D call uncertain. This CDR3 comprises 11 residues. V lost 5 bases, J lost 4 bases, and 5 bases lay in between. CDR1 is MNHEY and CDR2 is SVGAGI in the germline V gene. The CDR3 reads CASSPGETQYF. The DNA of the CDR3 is TGTGCCAGCAGTCCGGGAGAGACCCAGTACTTC.

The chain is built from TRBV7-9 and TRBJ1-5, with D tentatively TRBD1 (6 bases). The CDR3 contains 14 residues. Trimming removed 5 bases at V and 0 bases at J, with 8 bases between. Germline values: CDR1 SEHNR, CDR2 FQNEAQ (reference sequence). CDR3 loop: CASSRDNSNQPQHF. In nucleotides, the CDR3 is TGTGCCAGCAGCCGGGACAATAGCAATCAGCCCCAGCATTTT.

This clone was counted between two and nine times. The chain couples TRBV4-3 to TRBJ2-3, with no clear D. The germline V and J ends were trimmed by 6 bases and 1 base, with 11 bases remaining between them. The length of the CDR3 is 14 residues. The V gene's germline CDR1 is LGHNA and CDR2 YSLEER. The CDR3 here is CASSTGQGTDTQYF. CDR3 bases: TGCGCCAGCAGTACGGGTCAGGGCACAGATACGCAGTATTTT.